These 17 T cell receptor beta chains originate from one sample sequenced in a study of shared clonotypes between healthy human individuals. The assay was immunoSEQ multiplex PCR, and TCRdb's table has in-frame clones only and misses some. The table shows about 2.3 million clones, with over 85% occurring only once. The sample taken for sequencing was naive CD4+ T cells from PBMCs. Documented subset: CD45RA+ positively selected. Every receptor here comes from a man between 18 and 35 years old in good health. Some clones in this sample may be carry-over from other donors' samples.

The chain employs TRBV11-2 and TRBJ1-1; possible D gene TRBD1, 6 bases. The CDR3 runs to 15 residues. Trimming cost V 2 bases and J 0 bases, with 10 bases left between them. Per the germline V gene, CDR1 is SGHAT and CDR2 is FQNNGV. The CDR3 sequence is CASSLFRTVNTEAFF. The CDR3 region has the DNA TGTGCCAGCAGCTTATTTAGGACAGTGAACACTGAAGCTTTCTTT.

The chain links TRBV27 to TRBJ1-4, with D maybe TRBD1 (6 bases). The germline V gene has CDR1 MNHEY and CDR2 SMNVEV (reference sequence). V lost 6 bases, J lost 8 bases, and 16 bases lay in between. The CDR3 extends over 14 amino acids. Here the CDR3 DNA reads TGTGCCAGCAGCATCTGGGGGGGCCGGGAAAAACTGTTTTTT. This translates into CASSIWGGREKLFF.

This chain connects TRBV6-5 to TRBJ2-4; 8 bases fit TRBD1. J gave up 4 bases and V 2 bases, and 1 base lay outside the gene matches. This CDR3 comprises 14 residues. Germline V gives CDR1 MNHEY, CDR2 SVGAGI. This chain's CDR3 is CASSYRQGKNIQYF. CDR3 bases: TGTGCCAGCAGTTACCGACAGGGGAAAAACATTCAGTACTTC.

The rearrangement uses TRBV25-1 and TRBJ1-1; no reliable D call. CDR1 MGHDK and CDR2 SYGVNS come from the germline V gene. The V and J ends lost 7 bases and 1 base respectively, with 7 bases between them. The CDR3 totals 12 residues. The CDR3 here is CASNTANTEAFF. The CDR3 DNA reads as TGTGCCAGCAATACAGCGAACACTGAAGCTTTCTTT.

The V and J genes are TRBV9 and TRBJ1-4; 7 bases align to TRBD1. The length of the CDR3 is 18 residues. The junction had 8 bases not matched to a gene; V was cut back by 0 bases and J by 0 bases. CDR1 SGDLS and CDR2 YYNGEE come from the germline V gene. The CDR3 here is CASSVGRDSFTTNEKLFF. DNA of the CDR3: TGTGCCAGCAGCGTAGGGAGGGACAGCTTTACAACTAATGAAAAACTGTTTTTT.

The V call is TRBV14, the J call TRBJ2-5; 10 bases map to TRBD1. Germline CDR1 reads SGHDN; CDR2 reads FVKESK. The CDR3 sequence is 16 residues long. V lost 1 base, J lost 0 bases, and 2 bases stayed unmatched. Written as DNA, the CDR3 is TGTGCCAGCAGCCAAGTGGGACAGGGGCACCAAGAGACCCAGTACTTC. Translating gives CASSQVGQGHQETQYF. Full variable domain (rest looked up from reference TRBV14 and TRBJ2-5): EAGVTQFPSHSVIEKGQTVTLRCDPISGHDNLYWYRRVMGKEIKFLLHFVKESKQDESGMPNNRFLAERTGGTYSTLKVQPAELEDSGVYFCASSQVGQGHQETQYFGPGTRLLVL.

The CDR3 protein is CASSSGTSGEETQYF. CDR3 coding DNA: TGCGCCAGCAGCTCCGGGACTAGCGGCGAAGAGACCCAGTACTTC. The rearrangement uses TRBV4-1 and TRBJ2-5, with 11 bases identical to TRBD2. The CDR3 length is 15 residues. Per the germline V gene, CDR1 is MGHRA and CDR2 is YSYEKL. V gave up 5 bases and J gave up 3 bases; unmatched junction bases: 5.

V and J are TRBV14 and TRBJ1-2; D remains ambiguous. Germline V CDR1 and CDR2: SGHDN, FVKESK. V dropped 0 bases and J dropped 1 base, with 12 bases sitting between them. CDR3 length: 16 amino acids. The CDR3 DNA follows: TGTGCCAGCAGCCAAGAGGGCGACATGTTTAACTATGGCTACACCTTC. It translates to CASSQEGDMFNYGYTF.

The chain couples TRBV19 to TRBJ2-7; TRBD1 agrees at 9 bases. From germline, CDR1 is LNHDA and CDR2 SQIVND (reference sequence). The CDR3 extends over 13 amino acids. V lost 6 bases to trimming and J lost 3 bases; unmatched junction nucleotides: 3. This chain's CDR3 is CASRNRGLYEQYF. The CDR3 bases are TGTGCCAGTAGGAACAGGGGGCTCTACGAGCAGTACTTC.

The CDR3 protein is CTSSRVGGLAGGNTGELFF. CDR3 coding DNA: TGCACCAGCAGCCGAGTGGGGGGACTAGCGGGAGGGAACACCGGGGAGCTGTTTTTT. The genes are TRBV1 and TRBJ2-2; the table gives TRBD2 as D, unverified against the DNA. TRBV1 corresponds to a pseudogene. This CDR3 spans 19 amino acids.

The J gene is TRBJ2-1, the V gene TRBV27; 7 positions agree with TRBD2. The CDR3 is 15 amino acids. V lost 11 bases, J lost 0 bases, and 10 bases stayed unmatched. Germline-derived CDR1 and CDR2 are MNHEY and SMNVEV (reference sequence). Written as DNA, the CDR3 is TGTGCCGGACTAGGGGACGGTCGCTCCTACAATGAGCAGTTCTTC. As protein: CAGLGDGRSYNEQFF.

The chain uses TRBV28 and TRBJ2-1; D may be TRBD1 or TRBD2 (6 bases each). CDR3 length equals 15 residues. The V gene lost 7 bases and the J gene lost 6 bases, with 19 bases spanning the gap. Per germline, CDR1 MDHEN and CDR2 SYDVKM. The CDR3 bases are TGTGCCAGCATCCGTGGAGGGGGAGCCTTCAATGAGCAGTTCTTC. Its protein is CASIRGGGAFNEQFF.

This chain joins TRBV5-4 and TRBJ2-3, with 10 positions matching TRBD2. The J segment lost 8 bases and the V segment lost 5 bases, leaving 5 bases of the junction unmatched. The CDR3 is made up of 13 amino acids. Germline CDR1 SGHNT, CDR2 YYREEE (reference sequence). The CDR3, as DNA: TGTGCCAGCAGGCTAGCGGGAGAATTTACGCAGTATTTT. Encoded protein: CASRLAGEFTQYF.

This clone was seen just once. This CDR3 is CAWTLFTDTQYF. The CDR3 DNA is TGTGCCTGGACCCTGTTCACAGATACGCAGTATTTT. The chain joins TRBV30 to TRBJ2-3; D is unclear. The CDR3 loop spans 12 amino acids. Per germline, CDR1 GTSNPN and CDR2 SVGIG (reference sequence). V lost 4 bases and J lost 2, with 7 bases in between.

The chain couples TRBV7-3 to TRBJ2-3; D ambiguous. CDR3 length: 12 amino acids. CDR1 is SGHTA and CDR2 is FQGTGA in the germline V gene. The ends were cut back, 4 bases at V and 4 bases at J, with 6 bases in the middle. The chain's CDR3 is CASSYGSDTQYF. The CDR3 DNA follows: TGTGCCAGCAGCTACGGATCAGATACGCAGTATTTT.

This rearrangement joins TRBV10-3 to TRBJ2-2; 10 positions agree with TRBD2. J was trimmed by 6 bases and V by 10 bases; bases with no gene match: 11. Per germline, CDR1 ENHRY and CDR2 SYGVKD. This CDR3 is built from 15 residues. DNA of the CDR3: TGTGCCACTAGGGGACCCAGCGGGGGGGCCGGGGAGCTGTTTTTT. This gives the protein CATRGPSGGAGELFF.

The rearrangement joins TRBV7-9 to TRBJ1-5; D call uncertain. The V and J ends lost 3 bases and 4 bases respectively, with 19 bases between them. CDR1 and CDR2 (germline): SEHNR, FQNEAQ (reference sequence). The CDR3 has 17 residues. The CDR3 DNA sequence: TGTGCCAGCAGCTTCCGACCCCGGGCCGCGGGTAATCAGCCCCAGCATTTT. It encodes CASSFRPRAAGNQPQHF.